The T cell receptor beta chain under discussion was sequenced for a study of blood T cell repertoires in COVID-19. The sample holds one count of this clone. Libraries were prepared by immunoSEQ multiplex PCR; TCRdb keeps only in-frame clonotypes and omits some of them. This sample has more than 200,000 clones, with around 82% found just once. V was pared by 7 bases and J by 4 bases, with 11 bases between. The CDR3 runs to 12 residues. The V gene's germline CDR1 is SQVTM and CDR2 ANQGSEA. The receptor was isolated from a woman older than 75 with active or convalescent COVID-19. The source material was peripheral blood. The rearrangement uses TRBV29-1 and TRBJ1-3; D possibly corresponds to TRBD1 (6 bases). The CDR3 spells CSATGSGNTIYF. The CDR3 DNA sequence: TGCAGCGCTACAGGGTCCGGAAACACCATATATTTT.